The 25 T cell receptor beta chains reported below all come from one sample, sequenced in a study of cytomegalovirus exposure and HLA in healthy donors. Primers: 60 Vbeta forward and 13 Jbeta reverse. The table came from immunoSEQ multiplex PCR; TCRdb's copy has only in-frame clones and leaves some out. This table has around 67,000 clones, 68% appearing once. Input material: PBMCs. The receptors were gathered from a woman aged 25-40 years in good health and CMV-seronegative.

The table lists this clone with a count of one. The rearrangement uses TRBV7-3 and TRBJ2-3, with 7 nucleotides matching TRBD2. The germline V gene has CDR1 SGHTA and CDR2 FQGTGA. V gave up 5 bases and J gave up 5 bases; unmatched junction bases: 7. The CDR3 runs to 14 residues. CDR3 amino acids: CASSPFGEGDTQYF. The DNA for the CDR3 is TGTGCCAGCAGCCCTTTCGGGGAGGGAGATACGCAGTATTTT.

The chain joins TRBV18 to TRBJ1-2; 7 bases are shared with TRBD1. V gave up 3 bases and J gave up 4 bases; unmatched junction bases: 2. CDR3 length: 13 amino acids. In germline, CDR1 is KGHSH, CDR2 LQKENI. DNA for the CDR3: TGTGCCAGCTCACCGACAGGGAGCTATGGCTACACCTTC. Amino acids: CASSPTGSYGYTF.

This clone showed up just once. The chain combines TRBV5-1 with TRBJ1-1; 8 nucleotides match TRBD1. The trim removed 5 bases at V and 3 bases at J, leaving 9 bases unmatched. CDR1 and CDR2 from the germline V gene are SGHRS and YFSETQ. The CDR3 is 15 residues long. The CDR3 DNA sequence: TGCGCCAGCAGACGACCTCAGGGGGCGGACACTGAAGCTTTCTTT. It yields the protein CASRRPQGADTEAFF.

The chain combines TRBV27 with TRBJ1-1; the D gene is possibly TRBD1 (5 bases). The CDR3 runs 13 residues. CDR1 and CDR2 from the germline V gene are MNHEY and SMNVEV (reference sequence). Trimming left V 5 bases short and J 5 bases short, with 12 bases between. Here the CDR3 DNA reads TGTGCCAGCAGTATCACAGGCAGAACTGAAGCTTTCTTT. Residues: CASSITGRTEAFF.

The V gene is TRBV18, the J gene TRBJ1-4; the match to TRBD1 covers 7 bases. The V and J ends lost 4 bases and 8 bases, in that order; junction bases with no gene match: 4. The CDR3 runs 13 residues. In germline, CDR1 is KGHSH, CDR2 LQKENI. In DNA, the CDR3 is TGTGCCAGCTCACAGGGGGCGCAAGAAAAACTGTTTTTT. Amino acids: CASSQGAQEKLFF.

The chain uses TRBV5-6 and TRBJ2-7, with 7 bases that match TRBD1. Germline V gene data show CDR1 as SGHDT and CDR2 as YYEEEE. This CDR3 comprises 14 residues. The V gene end was trimmed by 0 bases and the J gene end by 2 bases; junction bases not matched to a gene: 2. The CDR3 spells CASSLGQGPYEQYF. The CDR3 nucleotides are TGTGCCAGCAGCTTGGGACAGGGTCCCTACGAGCAGTACTTC.

This clone occurred a few times. The chain is built from TRBV4-2 and TRBJ2-5; D unresolved. The CDR3 spans 14 residues. Germline assignment: CDR1 LGHNA and CDR2 YNFKEQ. The V and J ends lost 4 bases and 2 bases respectively, with 11 bases between them. For the CDR3, the DNA is TGTGCCAGCAGCCGAGGTGTACCGCAAGAGACCCAGTACTTC. This translates into CASSRGVPQETQYF.

The V gene is TRBV6-1, the J gene TRBJ1-2; no reliable D call. V lost 8 bases and J 1 base, leaving 11 bases between the germline ends. CDR1 is MNHNS, CDR2 SASEGT, per germline. CDR3 length: 13 residues. The CDR3 nucleotides read TGTGCCAGCGTTGGAGAAAATAACTATGGCTACACCTTC. Translating gives CASVGENNYGYTF.

This clone has more than one count but fewer than ten. The chain has TRBV5-6 and TRBJ1-1, with 7 bases matching TRBD1. Per the germline V gene, CDR1 is SGHDT and CDR2 is YYEEEE. The CDR3 has 13 residues. With 3 bases clipped from V and 5 bases from J, the junction kept 4 bases outside the gene matches. Here the CDR3 DNA reads TGTGCCAGCAGCTCAGGGGGTGGGACTGAAGCTTTCTTT. Translation gives CASSSGGGTEAFF.

This clone is a singleton in its sample. The J gene is TRBJ2-3, the V gene TRBV4-3; perhaps TRBD2 as D (6 bases). The length of the CDR3 is 15 residues. Germline values: CDR1 LGHNA, CDR2 YSLEER. Between the trimmed V and J ends, which lost 2 bases and 5 bases, there was a span of 14 bases. The DNA of the CDR3 is TGCGCCAGCAGCCAAAACCGGGACTCGGTAGATACGCAGTATTTT. This codes for CASSQNRDSVDTQYF.

The gene calls are TRBV9 and TRBJ2-3; 13 bases match TRBD2. The V gene's germline CDR1 is SGDLS and CDR2 YYNGEE. The CDR3 contains 20 residues. J gave up 3 bases and V 5 bases, and 18 bases lay outside the gene matches. This chain's CDR3 is CASSVNPLAGGLHRTDTQYF. Here the CDR3 DNA reads TGTGCCAGCAGTGTCAACCCACTAGCGGGGGGGCTCCACCGAACAGATACGCAGTATTTT.

J is TRBJ2-2 and V is TRBV4-3, with 9 nucleotides matching TRBD1. V was pared by 1 base and J by 7 bases, with 13 bases of the junction left unmatched. Germline loops: CDR1 LGHNA, CDR2 YSLEER. This CDR3 region has 18 residues. The CDR3 protein is CASSQGITGGGLSGELFF. DNA of the CDR3: TGCGCCAGCAGCCAAGGGATTACAGGGGGCGGTCTTAGCGGGGAGCTGTTTTTT.

The rearrangement uses TRBV18 and TRBJ1-1; D possibly corresponds to TRBD1 (5 bases). The CDR3 spans 15 residues. Per the germline V gene, CDR1 is KGHSH and CDR2 is LQKENI. Trimming cost V 3 bases and J 3 bases, with 14 bases left between them. CDR3 amino acids: CASSPQPMTDTEAFF. CDR3 coding DNA: TGTGCCAGCTCACCTCAACCGATGACAGACACTGAAGCTTTCTTT.

J is TRBJ2-2 and V is TRBV5-1; weak D call: TRBD2 (6 bases). This CDR3 has 18 residues. The V and J ends lost 1 base and 0 bases respectively, with 16 bases between them. Germline V gene sequence: CDR1 SGHRS, CDR2 YFSETQ. This CDR3 is CASSLRGDGGSNTGELFF. CDR3 nucleotide sequence: TGCGCCAGCAGCTTGCGCGGGGACGGGGGATCGAACACCGGGGAGCTGTTTTTT.

The chain combines TRBV29-1 with TRBJ2-3; D not certain. The CDR3 has 13 amino acids. The V and J ends lost 5 bases and 3 bases respectively, with 12 bases between them. Per germline, CDR1 SQVTM and CDR2 ANQGSEA. CDR3 sequence reads: CSVTYGSTDTQYF. The CDR3 DNA is TGCAGCGTTACCTACGGGTCTACAGATACGCAGTATTTT.

V usage is TRBV5-5 and J usage is TRBJ2-3; 7 positions match TRBD1. Germline V gene lookup returns CDR1 SGHKS and CDR2 YYEKEE (reference sequence). V was clipped by 4 bases and J by 0 bases; unmatched bases: 8. CDR3 size: 16 residues. The CDR3 reads CASSRTGARSTDTQYF. DNA for the CDR3: TGTGCCAGCAGCCGTACAGGGGCGCGGAGCACAGATACGCAGTATTTT.

The count of this clone is one. The chain has TRBV29-1 and TRBJ1-2, with a possible D match to TRBD1 (5 bases). The V and J ends lost 7 bases and 6 bases respectively, with 18 bases between them. Germline-derived CDR1 and CDR2 are SQVTM and ANQGSEA. The CDR3 spans 13 residues. This CDR3 reads CSADYGWGDGYTF. The CDR3, as DNA: TGCAGCGCCGACTACGGGTGGGGGGATGGCTACACCTTC.

This clone was detected a few times. The V call is TRBV30, the J call TRBJ2-1, with TRBD2 identical over 7 bases. The germline CDR1 and CDR2 sequences are GTSNPN and SVGIG (reference sequence). This CDR3 contains 17 residues. After removal of 2 bases from V and 7 bases from J, the junction contained 17 bases not matched to a gene. CDR3 region: CAWSINERRGGSNEQFF. The DNA for the CDR3 is TGTGCCTGGAGTATTAACGAGCGTAGGGGAGGGTCGAATGAGCAGTTCTTC.

Here the CDR3 DNA reads TGCGCCAGCAGCCAAGAGGACAGGAGCCATTATGGCTACACCTTC. Its protein is CASSQEDRSHYGYTF. The V call is TRBV4-3, the J call TRBJ1-2; 7 bases align to TRBD1. The CDR3 loop spans 15 amino acids. Germline CDR1 is LGHNA and CDR2 is YSLEER. Losses at the gene ends were 0 bases for V and 5 bases for J; bases not matched to a gene: 6.

The chain carries TRBV5-5 and TRBJ2-5, with D hard to call. This CDR3 has 14 residues. Deletions cut 4 bases from V and 0 bases from J, with 10 bases between. In germline, CDR1 is SGHKS, CDR2 YYEKEE (reference sequence). The CDR3, as DNA: TGTGCCAGCAGCCTCGCGGCGTACCAAGAGACCCAGTACTTC. It encodes CASSLAAYQETQYF.

The CDR3 is CASSTGQGVNQPQHF. The CDR3 DNA follows: TGTGCCAGTAGTACCGGACAGGGGGTGAATCAGCCCCAGCATTTT. This sequence joins TRBV19 and TRBJ1-5; TRBD1 agrees at 10 bases. CDR1 is LNHDA and CDR2 is SQIVND in the germline V gene (reference sequence). Unmatched junction bases numbered 4, after V lost 4 bases and J lost 4 bases. The CDR3 has 15 residues.

The chain is built from TRBV7-3 and TRBJ2-5; D is perhaps TRBD1 (6 bases). Trimming pared 4 bases from V and 9 bases from J, leaving 15 bases between. The CDR3 runs 13 residues. CDR1 and CDR2 (germline): SGHTA, FQGTGA. In nucleotides, the CDR3 is TGTGCCAGCAGCTCCCCAGGTCAGGGGCCCCAGTACTTC. It is translated as CASSSPGQGPQYF.

This chain joins TRBV28 and TRBJ2-7, with D perhaps TRBD2 (7 bases). CDR1 is MDHEN, CDR2 SYDVKM, per germline. The CDR3 extends over 17 amino acids. Trimming took 6 bases from V and 1 from J, leaving 22 bases between them. The CDR3 spells CASSQIGGAKSSYEQYF. The CDR3 DNA reads as TGTGCCAGCAGCCAAATTGGGGGGGCGAAATCTTCCTACGAGCAGTACTTC.

V usage is TRBV19 and J usage is TRBJ2-3; TRBD2 might be the D (6 bases). The CDR3 totals 14 residues. V was trimmed by 6 bases and J by 5 bases, leaving 15 bases between them. Germline loops: CDR1 LNHDA, CDR2 SQIVND (reference sequence). The CDR3 coding sequence is TGTGCCAGTAGCAATAAAGGAGGGTTAGATACGCAGTATTTT. Encoded protein: CASSNKGGLDTQYF.

This clone was seen a handful of times. This sequence joins TRBV7-2 and TRBJ2-1, with a possible D match to TRBD1 (6 bases). The germline V gene encodes CDR1 SGHTA and CDR2 FQGNSA. V lost 5 bases and J lost 2, with 13 bases in between. CDR3 length equals 15 residues. Here the CDR3 reads CASSPDWGPYNEQFF. In DNA, the CDR3 is TGTGCCAGCAGCCCGGATTGGGGGCCCTACAATGAGCAGTTCTTC.